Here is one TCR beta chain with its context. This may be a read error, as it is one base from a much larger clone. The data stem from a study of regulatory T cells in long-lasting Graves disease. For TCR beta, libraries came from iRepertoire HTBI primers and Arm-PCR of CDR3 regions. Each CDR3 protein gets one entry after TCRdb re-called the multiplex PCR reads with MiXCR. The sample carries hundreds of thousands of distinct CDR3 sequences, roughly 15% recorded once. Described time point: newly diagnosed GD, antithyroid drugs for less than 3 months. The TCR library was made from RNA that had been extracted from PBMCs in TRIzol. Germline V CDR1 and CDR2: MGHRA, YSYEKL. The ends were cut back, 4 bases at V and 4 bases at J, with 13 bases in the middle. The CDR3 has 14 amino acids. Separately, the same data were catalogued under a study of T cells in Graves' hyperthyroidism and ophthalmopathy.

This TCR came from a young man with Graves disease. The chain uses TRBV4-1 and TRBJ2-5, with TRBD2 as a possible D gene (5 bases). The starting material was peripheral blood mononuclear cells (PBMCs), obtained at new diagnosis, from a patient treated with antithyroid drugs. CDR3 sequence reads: CASSRLSRGETQYF. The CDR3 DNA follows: TGCGCCAGCAGCCGCCTCTCCCGGGGAGAGACCCAGTACTTC.